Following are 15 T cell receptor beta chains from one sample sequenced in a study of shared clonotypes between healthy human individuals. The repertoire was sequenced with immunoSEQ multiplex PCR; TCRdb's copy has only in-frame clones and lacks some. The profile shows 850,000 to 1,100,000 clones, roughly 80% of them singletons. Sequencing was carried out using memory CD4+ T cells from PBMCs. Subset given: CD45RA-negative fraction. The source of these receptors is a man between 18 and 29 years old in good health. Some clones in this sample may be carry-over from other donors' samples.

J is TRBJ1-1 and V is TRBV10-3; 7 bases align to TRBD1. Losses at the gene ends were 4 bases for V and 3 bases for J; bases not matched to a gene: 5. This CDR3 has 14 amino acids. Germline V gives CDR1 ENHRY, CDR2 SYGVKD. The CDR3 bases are TGTGCCATCAGTGTATCGCAGGGGGACACTGAAGCTTTCTTT. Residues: CAISVSQGDTEAFF.

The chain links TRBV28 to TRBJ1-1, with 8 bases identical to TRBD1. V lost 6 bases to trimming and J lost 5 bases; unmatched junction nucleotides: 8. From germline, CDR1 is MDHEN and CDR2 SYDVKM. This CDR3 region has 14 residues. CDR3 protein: CASRDRAQGTEAFF. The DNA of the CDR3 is TGTGCCAGCAGGGACAGGGCCCAGGGGACTGAAGCTTTCTTT.

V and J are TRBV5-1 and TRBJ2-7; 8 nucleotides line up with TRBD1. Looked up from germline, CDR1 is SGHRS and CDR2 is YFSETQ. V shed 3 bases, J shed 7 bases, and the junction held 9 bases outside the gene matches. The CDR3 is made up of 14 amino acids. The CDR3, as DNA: TGCGCCAGCAGCTGGGAGACAGGGGTAAGGGAGCAGTACTTC. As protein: CASSWETGVREQYF.

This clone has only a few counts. CDR3 DNA sequence: TGTGCCAGCAGTCCTGATCTGGGAGTAATCGGGGAGCTGTTTTTT. Amino acid sequence: CASSPDLGVIGELFF. The chain links TRBV6-4 to TRBJ2-2, with D perhaps TRBD2 (5 bases). Germline V gives CDR1 MRHNA, CDR2 SNTAGT. The CDR3 has 15 residues. V shed 5 bases and J shed 7 bases, with 17 bases lying between them.

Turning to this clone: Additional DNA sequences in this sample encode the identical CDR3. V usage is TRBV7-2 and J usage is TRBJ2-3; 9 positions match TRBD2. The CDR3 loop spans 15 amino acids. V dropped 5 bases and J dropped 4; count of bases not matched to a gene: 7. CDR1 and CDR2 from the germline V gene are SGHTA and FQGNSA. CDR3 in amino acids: CASSLGAGGADTQYF. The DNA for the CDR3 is TGTGCCAGCAGCCTCGGGGCGGGAGGGGCAGATACGCAGTATTTT.

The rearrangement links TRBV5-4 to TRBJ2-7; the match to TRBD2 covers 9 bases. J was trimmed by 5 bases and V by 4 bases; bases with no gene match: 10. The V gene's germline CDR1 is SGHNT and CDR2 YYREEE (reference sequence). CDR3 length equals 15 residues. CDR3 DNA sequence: TGTGCCAGCAGCGGTGCGGGACTAGCTGGCCACGAGCAGTACTTC. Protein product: CASSGAGLAGHEQYF.

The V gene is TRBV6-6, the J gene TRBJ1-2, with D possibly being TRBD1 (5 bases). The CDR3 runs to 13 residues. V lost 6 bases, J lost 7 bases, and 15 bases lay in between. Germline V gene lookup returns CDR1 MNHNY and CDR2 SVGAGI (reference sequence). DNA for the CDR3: TGTGCCAGCAGCCCCGAACAGGCCGGTGGCTACACCTTC. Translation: CASSPEQAGGYTF.

The DNA for the CDR3 is TGTGCCAGCAGGCGTGTGCGAGGGGCCAACGTCCTGACTTTC. Translating gives CASRRVRGANVLTF. This sequence joins TRBV7-9 and TRBJ2-6; D unresolved. The CDR3 runs 14 residues. Looked up from germline, CDR1 is SEHNR and CDR2 is FQNEAQ (reference sequence). V gave up 6 bases and J gave up 4 bases, with 10 bases separating them. The whole variable domain, filled in from reference TRBV7-9 and TRBJ2-6, reads DTGVSQNPRHKITKRGQNVTFRCDPISEHNRLYWYRQTLGQGPEFLTYFQNEAQLEKSRLLSDRFSAERPKGSFSTLEIQRTEQGDSAMYLCASRRVRGANVLTFGAGSRLTVL.

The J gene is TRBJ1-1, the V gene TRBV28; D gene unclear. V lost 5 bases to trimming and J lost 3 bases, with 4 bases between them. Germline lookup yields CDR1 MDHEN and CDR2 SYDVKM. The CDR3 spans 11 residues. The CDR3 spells CASSKHTEAFF. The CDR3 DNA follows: TGTGCCAGCAGTAAACACACTGAAGCTTTCTTT. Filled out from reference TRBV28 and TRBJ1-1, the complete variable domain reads DVKVTQSSRYLVKRTGEKVFLECVQDMDHENMFWYRQDPGLGLRLIYFSYDVKMKEKGDIPEGYSVSREKKERFSLILESASTNQTSMYLCASSKHTEAFFGQGTRLTVV.

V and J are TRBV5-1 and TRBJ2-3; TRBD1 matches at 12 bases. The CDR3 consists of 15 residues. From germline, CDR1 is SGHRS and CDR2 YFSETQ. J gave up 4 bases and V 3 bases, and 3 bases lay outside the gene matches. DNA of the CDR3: TGCGCCAGCAGCTGGGGGACAGGGGGCGCAGATACGCAGTATTTT. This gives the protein CASSWGTGGADTQYF.

The CDR3 region has the DNA TGCGCCAGCAGCACTGGACTAGCGGGAGGGAGCACAGATACGCAGTATTTT. It is translated as CASSTGLAGGSTDTQYF. The chain couples TRBV5-1 to TRBJ2-3; TRBD2 aligns across 15 bases. J gave up 0 bases and V 4 bases, and 3 bases lay outside the gene matches. From germline, CDR1 is SGHRS and CDR2 YFSETQ. This CDR3 has 17 amino acids.

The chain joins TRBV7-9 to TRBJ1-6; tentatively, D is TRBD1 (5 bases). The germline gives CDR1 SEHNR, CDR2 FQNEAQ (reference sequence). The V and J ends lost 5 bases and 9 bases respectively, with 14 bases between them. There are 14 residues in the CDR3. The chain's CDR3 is CASSPGWGISPLHF. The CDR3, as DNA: TGTGCCAGCAGCCCCGGATGGGGGATTTCACCCCTCCACTTT.

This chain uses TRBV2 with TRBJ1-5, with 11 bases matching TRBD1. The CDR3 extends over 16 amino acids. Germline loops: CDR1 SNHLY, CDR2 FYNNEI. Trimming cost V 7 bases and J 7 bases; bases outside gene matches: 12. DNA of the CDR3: TGTGCCAGCACCCTAAGTGGACAGGGGGCAAAACAGCCCCAGCATTTT. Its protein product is CASTLSGQGAKQPQHF.

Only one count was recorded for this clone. The DNA of the CDR3 is TGTGCCTGCCAGGACAGGGGAACCGGGGAGCTGTTTTTT. Translating gives CACQDRGTGELFF. The chain recombines TRBV30 with TRBJ2-2; 9 positions agree with TRBD1. The J segment lost 5 bases and the V segment lost 6 bases, leaving 4 bases of the junction unmatched. The germline V gene encodes CDR1 GTSNPN and CDR2 SVGIG (reference sequence). The CDR3 spans 13 residues.

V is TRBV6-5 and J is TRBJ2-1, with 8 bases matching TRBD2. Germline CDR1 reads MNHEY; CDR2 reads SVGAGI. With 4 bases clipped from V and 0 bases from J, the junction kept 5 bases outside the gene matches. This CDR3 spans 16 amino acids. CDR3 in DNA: TGTGCCAGCAGTTTAAGCGGGGGAAGCTCCTACAATGAGCAGTTCTTC. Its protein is CASSLSGGSSYNEQFF.